The rows below give T cell receptor beta chains drawn from one sample of a study of cytomegalovirus exposure and HLA in healthy donors. The assay was immunoSEQ multiplex PCR, and TCRdb's table has in-frame clones only and misses some. The sample has 150,000 or so clones, roughly 80% seen once. Sequencing was performed on PBMCs. These receptors originate from a male donor in good health and CMV-seronegative. Both conserved end residues are trimmed from each CDR3. The order of the fields is V gene, J gene, CDR3 protein.

v_gene: TRBV7-9; j_gene: TRBJ1-4; CDR3aa: ASSLRPTGSNEKLF
v_gene: TRBV13; j_gene: TRBJ2-5; CDR3aa: ASSLGYFQETQY
v_gene: TRBV5-1; j_gene: TRBJ2-5; CDR3aa: ASSLDRLGQETQY
v_gene: TRBV18; j_gene: TRBJ2-5; CDR3aa: ASSSQFGTALQETQY
v_gene: TRBV25-1; j_gene: TRBJ1-1; CDR3aa: ATRRGGALGTEAF
v_gene: TRBV7-9; j_gene: TRBJ1-3; CDR3aa: SSSYIGTGQGNTIY
v_gene: TRBV27; j_gene: TRBJ1-6; CDR3aa: ASSFWGGSSYNSPLH
v_gene: TRBV5-4; j_gene: TRBJ1-1; CDR3aa: ASSFGVTNTEAF
v_gene: TRBV30; j_gene: TRBJ1-2; CDR3aa: AWNRGNYGYT
v_gene: TRBV5-6; j_gene: TRBJ1-2; CDR3aa: ASSLGGQVYYGYT
v_gene: TRBV11-1; j_gene: TRBJ2-7; CDR3aa: ASSRTRGSYEQY
v_gene: TRBV5-1; j_gene: TRBJ2-1; CDR3aa: ASSRLGSGAQGSYNEQF
v_gene: TRBV2; j_gene: TRBJ1-1; CDR3aa: ASRETNTEAF
v_gene: TRBV27; j_gene: TRBJ1-1; CDR3aa: ASSLGGFTEAF
v_gene: TRBV27; j_gene: TRBJ2-1; CDR3aa: ASSLTGGAYNEQF
v_gene: TRBV7-9; j_gene: TRBJ1-2; CDR3aa: ASSSGYGQGAISYGYT
v_gene: TRBV2; j_gene: TRBJ1-1; CDR3aa: ASNIARAGNTEAF
v_gene: TRBV29-1; j_gene: TRBJ1-1; CDR3aa: SVHATGGWTEAF
v_gene: TRBV29-1; j_gene: TRBJ2-3; CDR3aa: SVEDIGLAGGQDTQY
v_gene: TRBV4-2; j_gene: TRBJ2-5; CDR3aa: ASSHPPNNRGETQY
v_gene: TRBV30; j_gene: TRBJ2-6; CDR3aa: AWSVGGAAGANVLT
v_gene: TRBV7-3; j_gene: -; CDR3aa: ASSSGTGYEQY
v_gene: TRBV28; j_gene: TRBJ2-2; CDR3aa: ASSLGETLVPGELF
v_gene: TRBV7-9; j_gene: TRBJ2-3; CDR3aa: ASSRTSGGEDTQY
v_gene: TRBV5-6; j_gene: TRBJ2-4; CDR3aa: ASSPTGQLAKNIQY
v_gene: TRBV7-8; j_gene: TRBJ1-6; CDR3aa: ASSRGTAYNSPLH
v_gene: TRBV9; j_gene: TRBJ2-3; CDR3aa: ASSVRGGRGTDTQY
v_gene: TRBV6-4; j_gene: TRBJ2-1; CDR3aa: ASSYTSGSPLSVSEQF
v_gene: TRBV6-5; j_gene: TRBJ2-1; CDR3aa: ASSYSASGTYNEQF
v_gene: TRBV7-2; j_gene: TRBJ2-3; CDR3aa: ASSLERAPEY
v_gene: TRBV18; j_gene: TRBJ2-7; CDR3aa: ASSPPPRTSIYEQY
v_gene: TRBV28; j_gene: TRBJ2-7; CDR3aa: ASSSPGQDPYEQY
v_gene: TRBV7-2; j_gene: TRBJ2-1; CDR3aa: ASSLEARGYNEQF